This T cell receptor (beta chain) came from a study of graft-versus-host responses after intestinal transplantation. Details on this clone: No antigen is known for it.

Germline-derived CDR1 and CDR2 are SGHAT and FQNNGV. The CDR3 is 13 amino acids. V dropped 1 base and J dropped 8 bases, with 11 bases sitting between them. Clones were sequenced by immunoSEQ multiplex PCR, and TCRdb holds only the in-frame ones, with some missing. The sample consists of roughly 98,000 clones, approximately 92% of them appearing once. The gene calls are TRBV11-2 and TRBJ1-1; D remains ambiguous. This specimen consisted of unstimulated CD8+ T cells sorted from spleen or lymph node cells, obtained before transplant. This receptor was obtained from a human donor who was the organ donor for an intestinal transplant. Here the CDR3 reads CASSLGGRAEAFF. CDR3 nucleotide sequence: TGTGCCAGCAGCTTAGGAGGGAGGGCCGAAGCTTTCTTT.